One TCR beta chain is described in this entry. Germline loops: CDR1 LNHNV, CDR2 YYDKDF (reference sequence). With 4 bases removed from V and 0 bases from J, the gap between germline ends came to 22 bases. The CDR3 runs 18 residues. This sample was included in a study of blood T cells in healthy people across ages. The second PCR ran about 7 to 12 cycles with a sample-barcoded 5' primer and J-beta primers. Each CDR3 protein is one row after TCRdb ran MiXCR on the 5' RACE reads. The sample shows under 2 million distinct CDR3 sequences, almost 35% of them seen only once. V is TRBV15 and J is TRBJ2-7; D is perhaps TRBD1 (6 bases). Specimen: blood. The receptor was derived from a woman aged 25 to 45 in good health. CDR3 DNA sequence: TGTGCCACCAGCAAGGTACAGGGCCATCCTAATAGCTCCTACGAGCAGTACTTC. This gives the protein CATSKVQGHPNSSYEQYF.